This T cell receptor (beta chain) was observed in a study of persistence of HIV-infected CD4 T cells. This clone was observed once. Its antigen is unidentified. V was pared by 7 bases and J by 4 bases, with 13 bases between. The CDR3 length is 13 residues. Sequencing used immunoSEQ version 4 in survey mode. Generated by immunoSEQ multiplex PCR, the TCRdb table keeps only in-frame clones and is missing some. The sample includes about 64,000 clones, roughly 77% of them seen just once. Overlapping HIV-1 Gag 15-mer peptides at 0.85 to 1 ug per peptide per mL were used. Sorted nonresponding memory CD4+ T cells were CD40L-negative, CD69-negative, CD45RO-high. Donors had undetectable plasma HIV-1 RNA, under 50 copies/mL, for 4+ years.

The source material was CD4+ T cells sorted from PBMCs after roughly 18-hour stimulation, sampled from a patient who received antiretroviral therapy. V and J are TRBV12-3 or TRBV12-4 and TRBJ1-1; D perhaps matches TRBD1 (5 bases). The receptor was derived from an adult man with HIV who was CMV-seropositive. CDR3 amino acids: CASTLGGFTEAFF. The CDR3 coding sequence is TGTGCCAGCACTCTGGGGGGGTTCACTGAAGCTTTCTTT.